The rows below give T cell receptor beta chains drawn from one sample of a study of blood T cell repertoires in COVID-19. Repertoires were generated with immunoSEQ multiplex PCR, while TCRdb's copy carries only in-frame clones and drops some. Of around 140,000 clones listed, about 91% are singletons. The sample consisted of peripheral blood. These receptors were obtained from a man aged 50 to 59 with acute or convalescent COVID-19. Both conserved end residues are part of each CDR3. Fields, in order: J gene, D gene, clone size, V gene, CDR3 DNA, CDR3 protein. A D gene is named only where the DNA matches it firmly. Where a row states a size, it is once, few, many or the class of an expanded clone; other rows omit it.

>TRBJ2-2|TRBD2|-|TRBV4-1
TGCGCCAGCAGCCCAGGACTAGCTAGGACCGGGGAGCTGTTTTTT
CASSPGLARTGELFF
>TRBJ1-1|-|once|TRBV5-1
TGCGCCAGCAGCCCCCTGGTAGGCGGGGAAGCTGAAGCTTTCTTT
CASSPLVGGEAEAFF
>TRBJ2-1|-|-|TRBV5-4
TGTGCCAGCAAAAGGAGGGGCGGTATCAATGAGCAGTTCTTC
CASKRRGGINEQFF
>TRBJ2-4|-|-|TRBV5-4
TGTGCCTTCGGGAGCACAGCCAAAAACATTCAGTACTTC
CAFGSTAKNIQYF
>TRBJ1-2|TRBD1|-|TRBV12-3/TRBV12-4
TGTGCCAGCACTTATGACAGGGGGGGTGGCTACACCTTC
CASTYDRGGGYTF
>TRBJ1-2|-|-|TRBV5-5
TGTGCCAGCAGACTCTTGACAGGACTTACTAACTATGGCTACACCTTC
CASRLLTGLTNYGYTF
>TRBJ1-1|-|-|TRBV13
TGTGCCAGCAGCTTACAATCAAACACTGAAGCTTTCTTT
CASSLQSNTEAFF
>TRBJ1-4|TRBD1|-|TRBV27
TGTGCCAGCAGTCGCTGGTCGACAGGGGGCGACGAAAAACTGTTTTTT
CASSRWSTGGDEKLFF
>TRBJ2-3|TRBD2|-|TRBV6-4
TGTGCCAGCAGTACGAGCGGGGGGGCCACAGATACGCAGTATTTT
CASSTSGGATDTQYF
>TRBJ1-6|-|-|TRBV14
TGTGCCAGCAGCCAAGTTGAGGTCCCTAATTCACCCCTCCACTTT
CASSQVEVPNSPLHF
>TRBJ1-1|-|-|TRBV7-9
TGTGCCAGCAAACGACCGGGTTCGAACACTGAAGCTTTCTTT
CASKRPGSNTEAFF
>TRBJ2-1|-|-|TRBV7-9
TGTGCCAGCTCAGAGGGGGTCTACAATGAGCAGTTCTTC
CASSEGVYNEQFF
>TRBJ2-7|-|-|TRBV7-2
TGTGCCAGCAAAGCTGACAGGTTCGTCTACGAGCAGTACTTC
CASKADRFVYEQYF
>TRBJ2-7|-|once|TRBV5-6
TGTGCCAGCAGCAACCGGGACAATGGGTACGAGCAGTACTTC
CASSNRDNGYEQYF
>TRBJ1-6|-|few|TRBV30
TGTGCCTGGAACTTCTATGAATCACCCCTCCACTTT
CAWNFYESPLHF
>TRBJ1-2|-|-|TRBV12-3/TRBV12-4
TGTGCCAGCAGTTTGAGGGCATACTATGGCTACACCTTC
CASSLRAYYGYTF
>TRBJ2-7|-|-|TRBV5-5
TGTGCCAGCAGCTTGGCGGGAACTAGCTACGAGCAGTACTTC
CASSLAGTSYEQYF
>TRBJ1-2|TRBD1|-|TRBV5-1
TGCGCCAGCAGCTTGGAACAGGGGATGATACCGGTTGGCTACACCTTC
CASSLEQGMIPVGYTF
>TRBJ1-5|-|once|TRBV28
TGTGCCAGCAGAGGAGAGGATCAGCCCCAGCATTTT
CASRGEDQPQHF
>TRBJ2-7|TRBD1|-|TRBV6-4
TGTGCCAGCAGTGACCCCAGGACAGGGATATACGAGCAGTACTTC
CASSDPRTGIYEQYF
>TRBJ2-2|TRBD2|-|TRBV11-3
TGTGCCAGCAGCCCAAGCGGGGGGGCCGTCGGGGAGCTGTTTTTT
CASSPSGGAVGELFF
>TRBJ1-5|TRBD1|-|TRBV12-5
TGTGCTAGTGGTTTGATGACAGGGGAATTCGATCAGCCCCAGCATTTT
CASGLMTGEFDQPQHF
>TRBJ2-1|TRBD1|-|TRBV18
TGTGCCAGCTCACGAGACAGGGCTACCGGTTACAATGAGCAGTTCTTC
CASSRDRATGYNEQFF
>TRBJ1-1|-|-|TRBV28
TGTGCCAGCAGTCCAGGGGCAGGAGGGAACACTGAAGCTTTCTTT
CASSPGAGGNTEAFF